These 3 T cell receptor beta chains came from one sample sequenced in a study of OX40 agonist ivuxolimab in advanced cancers. Generated by immunoSEQ multiplex PCR, the TCRdb table keeps only in-frame clones and is missing some. The table shows under 100,000 clones, with about nine tenths occurring only once. The sequencing here drew on CD4+ or CD8+ T cells sorted from blood, taken in a trial of the OX40 agonist ivuxolimab. These receptors were taken from an adult with an advanced solid tumor such as melanoma, head and neck, liver or kidney cancer.

This chain links TRBV5-1 with TRBJ2-3; D not resolved. CDR1 is SGHRS, CDR2 YFSETQ, per germline. Between the trimmed V and J ends, which lost 6 bases and 0 bases, there was a span of 17 bases. This CDR3 is built from 16 residues. The CDR3: CASTPRAEGSTDTQYF. In DNA form, the CDR3 reads TGCGCCAGCACCCCCCGGGCAGAAGGAAGCACAGATACGCAGTATTTT.

The chain links TRBV11-1 to TRBJ2-3, with 9 bases aligning to TRBD1. The CDR3 covers 14 residues. Germline assignment: CDR1 SGHAT and CDR2 FQDESV (reference sequence). V lost 7 bases and J lost 4; bases outside the gene matches: 6. The CDR3 coding sequence is TGTGCCAGCACCCTGACAGGGGGACCAGATACGCAGTATTTT. Its protein is CASTLTGGPDTQYF.

J is TRBJ2-7 and V is TRBV5-1; D is possibly TRBD1 (5 bases). Per germline, CDR1 SGHRS and CDR2 YFSETQ. The CDR3 spans 14 residues. V was cut by 0 bases and J by 7 bases, with 14 bases left in between. The CDR3 reads CASSLAPGLGEQYF. The CDR3 DNA follows: TGCGCCAGCAGCTTGGCCCCAGGGCTGGGGGAGCAGTACTTC.